This passage covers 7 T cell receptor beta chains from one sample sequenced in a study of a mutant IDH1 vaccine in newly diagnosed glioma. Generated by immunoSEQ multiplex PCR, the TCRdb table keeps only in-frame clones and is missing some. The table includes roughly 38,000 clones, about 79% detected once. Time point described: week 23, last vaccination. Each dose delivered 300 ug of mutant IDH1 20-mer peptide subcutaneously with imiquimod. Their recognized antigens are unknown. Sequencing used PBMCs, obtained from a glioma patient whose treatment included an IDH1 peptide vaccine. Source of these receptors: a middle-aged woman with glioma. Some clones in this sample may be carry-over from other donors' samples.

The chain couples TRBV19 to TRBJ2-1, with TRBD1 as a possible D gene (6 bases). V gave up 5 bases and J gave up 5 bases, with 13 bases separating them. Germline assignment: CDR1 LNHDA and CDR2 SQIVND (reference sequence). The CDR3 sequence is 14 residues long. The CDR3 region is CASSFGGPDNEQFF. The CDR3 DNA sequence: TGTGCCAGTAGTTTTGGGGGCCCTGACAATGAGCAGTTCTTC.

As DNA, the CDR3 is TGTGCCAGCGGTGAAGGGGGAATACTCGAGCAGTACTTC. It translates to CASGEGGILEQYF. The chain joins TRBV27 to TRBJ2-7; D might be TRBD1 (6 bases). The V and J ends lost 8 bases and 6 bases respectively, with 17 bases between them. Per germline, CDR1 MNHEY and CDR2 SMNVEV (reference sequence). The CDR3 extends over 13 amino acids.

The table lists this clone with a few counts. The chain joins TRBV5-1 to TRBJ1-2, with D hard to call. Germline V lookup: CDR1 SGHRS, CDR2 YFSETQ. Trimming removed 4 bases from V and 2 bases from J, with 9 bases in between. The CDR3 has 13 residues. The CDR3 DNA sequence: TGCGCCAGCAGCAAGGGAGAGAACTATGGCTACACCTTC. It codes for CASSKGENYGYTF. The full variable domain, with the rest looked up from reference TRBV5-1 and TRBJ1-2, is KAGVTQTPRYLIKTRGQQVTLSCSPISGHRSVSWYQQTPGQGLQFLFEYFSETQRNKGNFPGRFSGRQFSNSRSEMNVSTLELGDSALYLCASSKGENYGYTFGSGTRLTVV.

The gene calls are TRBV6-5 and TRBJ2-3; D call uncertain. CDR1 is MNHEY and CDR2 is SVGAGI in the germline V gene. V lost 2 bases and J 2 bases, leaving 5 bases between the germline ends. This CDR3 comprises 13 residues. The CDR3 bases are TGTGCCAGCAGTTACCCCACCACAGATACGCAGTATTTT. This codes for CASSYPTTDTQYF.

This chain connects TRBV6-5 to TRBJ2-7; D not certain. V lost 0 bases and J 6 bases, leaving 9 bases between the germline ends. Germline V lookup: CDR1 MNHEY, CDR2 SVGAGI. The CDR3 extends over 13 amino acids. DNA for the CDR3: TGTGCCAGCAGTTACTCGAGTCGAGTCGAGCAGTACTTC. Translating gives CASSYSSRVEQYF.

The chain joins TRBV9 to TRBJ1-2; D might be TRBD1 (5 bases). The germline V and J ends were trimmed by 3 bases and 7 bases, with 16 bases remaining between them. The CDR3 is made up of 14 amino acids. Germline V gene sequence: CDR1 SGDLS, CDR2 YYNGEE. The CDR3, as DNA: TGTGCCAGCAGCGAGGGCACGGATAGGGGTGGCTACACCTTC. It yields the protein CASSEGTDRGGYTF.

This clone came up a few times. Mismatch with germline at one junction end may stem from a read error. CDR3 residues: CACSAGGLETQYF. The CDR3 nucleotides read TGTGCCTGTAGTGCAGGAGGTCTAGAGACCCAGTACTTC. This sequence joins TRBV30 and TRBJ2-5; D is perhaps TRBD2 (5 bases). CDR1 is GTSNPN and CDR2 is SVGIG in the germline V gene (reference sequence). The CDR3 length is 13 residues.